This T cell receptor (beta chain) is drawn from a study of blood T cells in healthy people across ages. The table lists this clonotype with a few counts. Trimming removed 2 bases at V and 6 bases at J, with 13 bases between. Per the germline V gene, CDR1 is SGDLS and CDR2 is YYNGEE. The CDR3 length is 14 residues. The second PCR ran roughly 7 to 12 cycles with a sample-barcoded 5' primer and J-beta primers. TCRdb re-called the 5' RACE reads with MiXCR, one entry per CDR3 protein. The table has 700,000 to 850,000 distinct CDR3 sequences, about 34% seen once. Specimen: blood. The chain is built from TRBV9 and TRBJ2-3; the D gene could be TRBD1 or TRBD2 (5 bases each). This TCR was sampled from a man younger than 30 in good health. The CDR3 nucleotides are TGTGCCAGCAGCGTGTGGGGGACGGGTGATACGCAGTATTTT. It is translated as CASSVWGTGDTQYF.